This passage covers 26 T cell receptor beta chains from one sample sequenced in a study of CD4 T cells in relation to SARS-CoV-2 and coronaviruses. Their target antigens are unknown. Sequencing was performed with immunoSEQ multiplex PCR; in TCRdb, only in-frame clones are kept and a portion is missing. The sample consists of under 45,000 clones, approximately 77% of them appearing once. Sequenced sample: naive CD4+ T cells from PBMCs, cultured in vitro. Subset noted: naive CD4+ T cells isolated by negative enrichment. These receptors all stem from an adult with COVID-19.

The CDR3 bases are TGTGCCAGCAGTGAACGGTTTTATAGGTTGGTTTTTTTT. Translation: CASSERFYRLVFF. The chain employs TRBV2 and TRBJ1-4; unclear D gene. The CDR3 covers 13 residues. V lost 2 bases, J lost 17 bases, and 18 bases lay in between. Germline V gene data show CDR1 as SNHLY and CDR2 as FYNNEI.

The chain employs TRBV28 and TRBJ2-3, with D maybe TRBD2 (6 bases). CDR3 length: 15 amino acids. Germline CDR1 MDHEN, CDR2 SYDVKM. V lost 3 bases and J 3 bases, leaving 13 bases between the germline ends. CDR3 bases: TGTGCCAGCAGTTTGGACGGGAGATGGACAGATACGCAGTATTTT. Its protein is CASSLDGRWTDTQYF.

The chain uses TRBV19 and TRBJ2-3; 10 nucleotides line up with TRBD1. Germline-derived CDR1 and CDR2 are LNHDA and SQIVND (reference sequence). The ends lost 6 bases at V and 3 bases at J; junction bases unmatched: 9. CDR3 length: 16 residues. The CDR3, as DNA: TGTGCCAGTAGGAAATTACCGGGACAGGGGACAGATACGCAGTATTTT. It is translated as CASRKLPGQGTDTQYF. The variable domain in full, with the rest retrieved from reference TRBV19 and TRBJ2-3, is DGGITQSPKYLFRKEGQNVTLSCEQNLNHDAMYWYRQDPGQGLRLIYYSQIVNDFQKGDIAEGYSVSREKKESFPLTVTSAQKNPTAFYLCASRKLPGQGTDTQYFGPGTRLTVL.

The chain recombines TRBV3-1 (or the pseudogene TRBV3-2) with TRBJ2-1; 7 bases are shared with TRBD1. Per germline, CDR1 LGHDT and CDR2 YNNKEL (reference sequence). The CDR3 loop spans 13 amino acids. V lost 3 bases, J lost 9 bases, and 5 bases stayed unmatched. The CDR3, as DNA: TGTGCCAGCAGCCACGACAGGGTTGGTGAGCAGTTCTTC. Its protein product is CASSHDRVGEQFF.

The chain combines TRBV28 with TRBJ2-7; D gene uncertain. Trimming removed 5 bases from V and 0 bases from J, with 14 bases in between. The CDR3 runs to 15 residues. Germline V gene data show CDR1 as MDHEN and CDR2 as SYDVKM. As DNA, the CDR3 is TGTGCCAGCAGTGGAAGGGTGATCCTCTCCTACGAGCAGTACTTC. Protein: CASSGRVILSYEQYF.

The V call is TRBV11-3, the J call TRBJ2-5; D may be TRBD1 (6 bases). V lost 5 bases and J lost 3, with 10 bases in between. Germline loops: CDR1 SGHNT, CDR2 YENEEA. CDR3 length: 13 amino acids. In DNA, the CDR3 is TGTGCCAGCAGCCATTACAGGGAAGAGACCCAGTACTTC. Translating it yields CASSHYREETQYF.

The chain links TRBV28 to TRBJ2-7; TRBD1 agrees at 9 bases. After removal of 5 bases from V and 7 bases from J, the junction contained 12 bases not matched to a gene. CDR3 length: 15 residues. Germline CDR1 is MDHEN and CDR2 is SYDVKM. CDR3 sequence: CASSGSGTGLGEQYF. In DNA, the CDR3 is TGTGCCAGCAGTGGCTCCGGGACAGGGCTTGGGGAGCAGTACTTC.

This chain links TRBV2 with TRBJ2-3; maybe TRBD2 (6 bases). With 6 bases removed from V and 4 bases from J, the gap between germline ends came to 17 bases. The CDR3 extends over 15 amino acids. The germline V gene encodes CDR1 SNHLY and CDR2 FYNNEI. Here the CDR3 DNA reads TGTGCCAGCAGGTTGGCCCTAACGGGAGCAGATACGCAGTATTTT. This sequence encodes CASRLALTGADTQYF.

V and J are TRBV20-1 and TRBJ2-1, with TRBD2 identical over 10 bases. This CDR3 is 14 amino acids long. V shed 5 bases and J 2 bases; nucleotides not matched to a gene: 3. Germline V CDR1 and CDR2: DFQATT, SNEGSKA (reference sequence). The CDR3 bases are TGCAGTGCTGGTGGGACTAGCGCCTACAATGAGCAGTTCTTC. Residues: CSAGGTSAYNEQFF.

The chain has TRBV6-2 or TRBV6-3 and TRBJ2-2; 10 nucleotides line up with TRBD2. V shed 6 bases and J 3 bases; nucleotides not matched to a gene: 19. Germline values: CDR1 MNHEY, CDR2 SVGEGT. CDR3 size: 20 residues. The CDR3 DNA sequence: TGTGCCAGCAGCCCTCGGGCGCTAGCGGGAGATTTACTGGACACCGGGGAGCTGTTTTTT. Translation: CASSPRALAGDLLDTGELFF.

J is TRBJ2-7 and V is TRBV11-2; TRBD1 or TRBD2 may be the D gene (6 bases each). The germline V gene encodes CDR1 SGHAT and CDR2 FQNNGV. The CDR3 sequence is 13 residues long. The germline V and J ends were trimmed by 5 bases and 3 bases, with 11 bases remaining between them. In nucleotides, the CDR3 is TGTGCCAGCAGCGAGGGGGGCAACTACGAGCAGTACTTC. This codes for CASSEGGNYEQYF.

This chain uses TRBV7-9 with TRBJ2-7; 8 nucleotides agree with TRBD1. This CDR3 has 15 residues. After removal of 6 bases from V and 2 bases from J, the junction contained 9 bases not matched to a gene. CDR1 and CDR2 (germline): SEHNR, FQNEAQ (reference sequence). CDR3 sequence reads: CASRSGTGEAYEQYF. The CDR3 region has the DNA TGTGCCAGCAGATCCGGGACAGGCGAAGCCTACGAGCAGTACTTC.

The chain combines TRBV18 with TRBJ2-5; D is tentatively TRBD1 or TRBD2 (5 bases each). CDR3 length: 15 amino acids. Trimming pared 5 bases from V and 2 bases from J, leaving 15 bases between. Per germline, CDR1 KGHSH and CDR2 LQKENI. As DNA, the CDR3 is TGTGCCAGCTCAGGGGACGGAGGCTTACAAGAGACCCAGTACTTC. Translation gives CASSGDGGLQETQYF.

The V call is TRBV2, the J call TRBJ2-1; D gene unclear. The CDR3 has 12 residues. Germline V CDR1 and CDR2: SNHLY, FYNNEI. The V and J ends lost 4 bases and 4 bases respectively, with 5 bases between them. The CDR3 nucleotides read TGTGCCAGCAGTGTAGAATACAATGAGCAGTTCTTC. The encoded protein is CASSVEYNEQFF.

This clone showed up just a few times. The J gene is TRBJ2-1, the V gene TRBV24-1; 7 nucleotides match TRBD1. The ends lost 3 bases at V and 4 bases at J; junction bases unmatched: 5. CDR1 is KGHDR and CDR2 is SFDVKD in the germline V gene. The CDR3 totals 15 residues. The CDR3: CATSDHGQVYNEQFF. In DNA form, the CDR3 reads TGTGCCACCAGTGATCACGGACAGGTGTACAATGAGCAGTTCTTC.

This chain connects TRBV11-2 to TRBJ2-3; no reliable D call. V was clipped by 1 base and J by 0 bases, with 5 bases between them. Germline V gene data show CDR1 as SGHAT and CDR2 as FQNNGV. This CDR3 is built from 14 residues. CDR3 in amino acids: CASSLVGSTDTQYF. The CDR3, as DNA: TGTGCCAGCAGCTTAGTGGGAAGCACAGATACGCAGTATTTT.

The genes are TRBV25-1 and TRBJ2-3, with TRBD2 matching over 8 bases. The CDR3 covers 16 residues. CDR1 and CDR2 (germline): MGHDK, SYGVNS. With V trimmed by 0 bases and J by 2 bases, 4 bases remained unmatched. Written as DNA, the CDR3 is TGTGCCAGCAGTGAATATACTAGCGGAGCCACAGATACGCAGTATTTT. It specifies CASSEYTSGATDTQYF.

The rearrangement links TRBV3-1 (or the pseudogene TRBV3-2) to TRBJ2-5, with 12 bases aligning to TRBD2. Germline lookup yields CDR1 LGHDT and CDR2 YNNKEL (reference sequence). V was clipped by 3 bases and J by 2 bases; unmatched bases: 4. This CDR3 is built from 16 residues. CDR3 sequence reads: CASSHVTSGGQETQYF. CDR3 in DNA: TGTGCCAGCAGCCACGTCACTAGCGGGGGGCAAGAGACCCAGTACTTC.

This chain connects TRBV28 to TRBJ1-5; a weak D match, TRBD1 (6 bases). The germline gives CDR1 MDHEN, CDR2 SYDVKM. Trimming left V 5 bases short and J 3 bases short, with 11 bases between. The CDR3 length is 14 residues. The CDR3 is CASSPGGLNQPQHF. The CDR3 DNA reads TGTGCCAGCAGTCCCGGGGGGCTCAATCAGCCCCAGCATTTT.

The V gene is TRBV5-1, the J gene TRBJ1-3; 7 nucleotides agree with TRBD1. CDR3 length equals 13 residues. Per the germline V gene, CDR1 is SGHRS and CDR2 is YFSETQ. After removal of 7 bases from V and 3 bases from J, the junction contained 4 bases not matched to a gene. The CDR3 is CASRRTGGNTIYF. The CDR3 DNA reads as TGCGCCAGCCGAAGGACAGGTGGAAACACCATATATTTT.

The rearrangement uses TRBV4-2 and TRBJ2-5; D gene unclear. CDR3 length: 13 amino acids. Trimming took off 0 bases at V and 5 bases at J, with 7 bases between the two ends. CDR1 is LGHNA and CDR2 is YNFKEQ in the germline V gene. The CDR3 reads CASSQDVDETQYF. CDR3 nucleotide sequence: TGTGCCAGCAGCCAAGATGTGGATGAGACCCAGTACTTC.

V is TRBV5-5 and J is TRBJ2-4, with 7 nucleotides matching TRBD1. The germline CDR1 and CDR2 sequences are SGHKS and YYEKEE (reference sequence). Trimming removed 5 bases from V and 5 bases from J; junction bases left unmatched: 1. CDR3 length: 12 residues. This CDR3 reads CASSGTENIQYF. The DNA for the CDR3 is TGTGCCAGCAGTGGGACAGAAAACATTCAGTACTTC.

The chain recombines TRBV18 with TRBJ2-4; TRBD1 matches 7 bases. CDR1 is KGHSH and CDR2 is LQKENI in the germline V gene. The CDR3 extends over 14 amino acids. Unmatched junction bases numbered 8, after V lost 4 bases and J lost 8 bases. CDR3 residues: CASSLRQGADIQYF. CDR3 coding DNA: TGTGCCAGCTCACTACGACAGGGAGCTGACATTCAGTACTTC.

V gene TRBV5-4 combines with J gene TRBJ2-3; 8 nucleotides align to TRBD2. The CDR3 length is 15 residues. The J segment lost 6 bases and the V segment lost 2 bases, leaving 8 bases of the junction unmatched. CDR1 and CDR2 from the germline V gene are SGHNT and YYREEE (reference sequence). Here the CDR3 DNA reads TGTGCCAGCAGCTTCTCCCCGGGAGGGTGGGATACGCAGTATTTT. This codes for CASSFSPGGWDTQYF. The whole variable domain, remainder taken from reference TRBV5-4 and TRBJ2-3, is ETGVTQSPTHLIKTRGQQVTLRCSSQSGHNTVSWYQQALGQGPQFIFQYYREEENGRGNFPPRFSGLQFPNYSSELNVNALELDDSALYLCASSFSPGGWDTQYFGPGTRLTVL.

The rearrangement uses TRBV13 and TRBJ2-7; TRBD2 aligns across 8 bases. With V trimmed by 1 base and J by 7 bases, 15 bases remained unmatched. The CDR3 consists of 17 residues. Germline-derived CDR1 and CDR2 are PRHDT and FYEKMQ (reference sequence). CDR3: CASSLVSGGRRLGEQYF. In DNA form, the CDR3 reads TGTGCCAGCAGCTTAGTCTCTGGCGGGAGGAGGCTTGGGGAGCAGTACTTC.

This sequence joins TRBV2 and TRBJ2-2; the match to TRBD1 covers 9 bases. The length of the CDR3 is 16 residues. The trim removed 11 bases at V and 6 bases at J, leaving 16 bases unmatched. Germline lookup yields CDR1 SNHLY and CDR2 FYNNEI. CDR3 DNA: TGTGCCTCCCTGGGACAGGGTCTTGCCCTTTCCGGGGAGCTGTTTTTT. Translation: CASLGQGLALSGELFF.